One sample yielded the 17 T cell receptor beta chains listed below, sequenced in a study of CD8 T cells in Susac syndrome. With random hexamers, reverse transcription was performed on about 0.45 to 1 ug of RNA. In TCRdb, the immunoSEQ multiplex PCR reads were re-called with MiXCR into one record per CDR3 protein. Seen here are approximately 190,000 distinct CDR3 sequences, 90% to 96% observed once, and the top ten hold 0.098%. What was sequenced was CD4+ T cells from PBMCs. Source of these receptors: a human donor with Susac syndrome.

This CDR3 is CASRGVAGTGEAFF. Here the CDR3 DNA reads TGTGCCAGCAGGGGCGTGGCGGGGACAGGAGAAGCTTTCTTT. The V call is TRBV12-3 or TRBV12-4, the J call TRBJ1-1; the match to TRBD1 covers 8 bases. This CDR3 is built from 14 residues. V lost 6 bases to trimming and J lost 8 bases; unmatched junction nucleotides: 11.

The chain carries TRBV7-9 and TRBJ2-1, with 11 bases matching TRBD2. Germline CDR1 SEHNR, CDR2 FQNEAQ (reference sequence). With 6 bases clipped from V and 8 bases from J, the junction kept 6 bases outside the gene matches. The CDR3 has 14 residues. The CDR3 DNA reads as TGTGCCAGCAGTGTTAGCGGGGGGGCCTATGAGCAGTTCTTC. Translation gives CASSVSGGAYEQFF.

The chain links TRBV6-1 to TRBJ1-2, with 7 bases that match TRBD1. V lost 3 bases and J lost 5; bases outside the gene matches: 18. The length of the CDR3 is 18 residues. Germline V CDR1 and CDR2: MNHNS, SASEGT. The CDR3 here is CASSDRGRSAEGRYGYTF. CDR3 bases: TGTGCCAGCAGTGACAGGGGGAGGTCTGCAGAGGGGAGATATGGCTACACCTTC.

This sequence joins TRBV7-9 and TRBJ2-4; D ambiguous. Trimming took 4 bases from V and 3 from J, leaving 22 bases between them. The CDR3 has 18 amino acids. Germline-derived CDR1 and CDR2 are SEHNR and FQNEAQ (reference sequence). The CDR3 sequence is CASSSSLDLKPGKNIQYF. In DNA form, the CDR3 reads TGTGCCAGCAGCTCGTCCCTGGACCTAAAACCTGGCAAAAACATTCAGTACTTC. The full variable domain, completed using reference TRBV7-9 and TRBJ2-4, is DTGVSQNPRHKITKRGQNVTFRCDPISEHNRLYWYRQTLGQGPEFLTYFQNEAQLEKSRLLSDRFSAERPKGSFSTLEIQRTEQGDSAMYLCASSSSLDLKPGKNIQYFGAGTRLSVL.

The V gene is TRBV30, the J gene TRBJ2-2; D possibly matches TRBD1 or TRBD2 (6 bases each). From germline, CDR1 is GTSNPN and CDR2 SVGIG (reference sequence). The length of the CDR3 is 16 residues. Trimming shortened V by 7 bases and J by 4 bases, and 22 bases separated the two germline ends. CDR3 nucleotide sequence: TGTGCCTATGGAGGGCAGTGGGACACCTTCACCGGGGAGCTGTTTTTT. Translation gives CAYGGQWDTFTGELFF.

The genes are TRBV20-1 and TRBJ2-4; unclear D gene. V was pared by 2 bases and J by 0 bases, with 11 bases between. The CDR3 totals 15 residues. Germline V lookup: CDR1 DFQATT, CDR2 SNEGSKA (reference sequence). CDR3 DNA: TGCAGTGCTAGAACGGCAATCGGAGCCAAAAACATTCAGTACTTC. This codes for CSARTAIGAKNIQYF.

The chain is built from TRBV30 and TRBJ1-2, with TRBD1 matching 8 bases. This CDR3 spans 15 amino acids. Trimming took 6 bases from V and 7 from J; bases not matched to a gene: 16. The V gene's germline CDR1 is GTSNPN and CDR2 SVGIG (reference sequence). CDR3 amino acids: CACRTGPDSIRGYTF. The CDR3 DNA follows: TGTGCCTGTCGGACAGGGCCCGATTCGATTCGTGGCTACACCTTC.

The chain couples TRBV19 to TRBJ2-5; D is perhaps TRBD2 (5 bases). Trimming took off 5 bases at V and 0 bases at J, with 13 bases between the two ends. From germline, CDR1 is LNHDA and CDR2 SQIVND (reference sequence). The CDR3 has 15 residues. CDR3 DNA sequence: TGTGCCAGTAGTGATCGTCTGAGGGACCAAGAGACCCAGTACTTC. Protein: CASSDRLRDQETQYF.

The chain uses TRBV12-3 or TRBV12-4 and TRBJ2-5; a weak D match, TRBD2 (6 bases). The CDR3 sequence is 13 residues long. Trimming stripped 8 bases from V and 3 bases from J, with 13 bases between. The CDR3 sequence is CASRPREEETQYF. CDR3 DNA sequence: TGTGCCAGCCGTCCGCGGGAAGAAGAGACCCAGTACTTC.

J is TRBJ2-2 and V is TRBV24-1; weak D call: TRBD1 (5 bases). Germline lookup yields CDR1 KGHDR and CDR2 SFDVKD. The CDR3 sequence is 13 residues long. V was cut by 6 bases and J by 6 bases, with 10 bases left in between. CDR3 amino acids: CATSWGVAGELFF. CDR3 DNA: TGTGCCACCAGTTGGGGCGTGGCCGGGGAGCTGTTTTTT.

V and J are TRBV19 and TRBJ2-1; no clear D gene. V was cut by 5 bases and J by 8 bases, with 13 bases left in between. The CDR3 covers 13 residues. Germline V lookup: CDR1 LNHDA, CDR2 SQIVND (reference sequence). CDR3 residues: CASSPRTFHEQFF. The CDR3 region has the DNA TGTGCCAGTAGTCCTCGGACGTTCCATGAGCAGTTCTTC.

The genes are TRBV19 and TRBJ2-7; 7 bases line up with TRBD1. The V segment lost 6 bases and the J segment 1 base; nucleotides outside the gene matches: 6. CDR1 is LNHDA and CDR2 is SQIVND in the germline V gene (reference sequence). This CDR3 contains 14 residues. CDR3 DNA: TGTGCCAGTAGCCCAGGGGGACATTCCTACGAGCAGTACTTC. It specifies CASSPGGHSYEQYF.

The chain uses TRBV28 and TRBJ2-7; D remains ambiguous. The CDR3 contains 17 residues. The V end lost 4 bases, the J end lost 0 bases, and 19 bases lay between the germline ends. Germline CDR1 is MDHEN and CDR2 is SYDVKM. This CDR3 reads CASSSWDLLTVSYEQYF. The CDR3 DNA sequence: TGTGCCAGCAGTTCCTGGGATCTTCTCACAGTCTCCTACGAGCAGTACTTC.

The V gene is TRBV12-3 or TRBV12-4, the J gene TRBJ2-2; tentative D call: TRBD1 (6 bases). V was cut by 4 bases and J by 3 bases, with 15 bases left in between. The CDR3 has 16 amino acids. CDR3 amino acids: CASSSGQTGYTGELFF. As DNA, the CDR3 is TGTGCCAGCAGTTCGGGACAAACGGGGTACACCGGGGAGCTGTTTTTT.

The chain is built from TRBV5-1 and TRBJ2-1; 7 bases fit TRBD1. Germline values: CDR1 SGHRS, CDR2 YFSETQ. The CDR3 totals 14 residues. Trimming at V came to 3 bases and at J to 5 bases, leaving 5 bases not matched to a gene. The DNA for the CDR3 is TGCGCCAGCAGCTCATGGACAGGTAACAATGAGCAGTTCTTC. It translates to CASSSWTGNNEQFF.

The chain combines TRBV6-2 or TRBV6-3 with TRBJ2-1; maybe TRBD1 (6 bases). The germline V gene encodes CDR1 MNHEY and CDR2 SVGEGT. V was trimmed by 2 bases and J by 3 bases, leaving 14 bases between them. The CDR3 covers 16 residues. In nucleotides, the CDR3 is TGTGCCAGCAGTTACGGCGACGGGACACACTACAATGAGCAGTTCTTC. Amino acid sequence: CASSYGDGTHYNEQFF.

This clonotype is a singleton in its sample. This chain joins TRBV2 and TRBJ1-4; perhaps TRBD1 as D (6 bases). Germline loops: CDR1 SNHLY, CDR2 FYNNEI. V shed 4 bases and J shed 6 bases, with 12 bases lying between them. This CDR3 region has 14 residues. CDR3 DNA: TGTGCCAGCAGTGTACAGGGAGGATATGAAAAACTGTTTTTT. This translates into CASSVQGGYEKLFF.